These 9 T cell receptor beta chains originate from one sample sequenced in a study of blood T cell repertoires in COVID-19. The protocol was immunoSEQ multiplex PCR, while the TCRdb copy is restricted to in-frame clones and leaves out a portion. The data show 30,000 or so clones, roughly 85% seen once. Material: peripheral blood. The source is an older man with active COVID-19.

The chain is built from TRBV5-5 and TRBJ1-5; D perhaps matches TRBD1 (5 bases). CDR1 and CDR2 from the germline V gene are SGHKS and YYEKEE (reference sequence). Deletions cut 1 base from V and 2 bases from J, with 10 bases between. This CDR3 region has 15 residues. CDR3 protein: CASSLPGGGNQPQHF. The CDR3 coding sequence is TGTGCCAGCAGCTTGCCCGGAGGGGGCAATCAGCCCCAGCATTTT.

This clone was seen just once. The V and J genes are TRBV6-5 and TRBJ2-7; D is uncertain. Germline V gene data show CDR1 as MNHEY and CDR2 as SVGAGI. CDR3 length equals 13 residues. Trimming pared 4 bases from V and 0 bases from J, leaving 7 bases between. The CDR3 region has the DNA TGTGCCAGCAGTTTTGAGTTCTCCTACGAGCAGTACTTC. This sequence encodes CASSFEFSYEQYF.

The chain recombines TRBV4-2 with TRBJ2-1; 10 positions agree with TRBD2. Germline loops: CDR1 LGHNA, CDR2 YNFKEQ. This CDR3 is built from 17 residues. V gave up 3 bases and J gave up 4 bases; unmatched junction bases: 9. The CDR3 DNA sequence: TGTGCCAGCAGCCAGACCCCCTTAGCGGGGGGATACAATGAGCAGTTCTTC. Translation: CASSQTPLAGGYNEQFF.

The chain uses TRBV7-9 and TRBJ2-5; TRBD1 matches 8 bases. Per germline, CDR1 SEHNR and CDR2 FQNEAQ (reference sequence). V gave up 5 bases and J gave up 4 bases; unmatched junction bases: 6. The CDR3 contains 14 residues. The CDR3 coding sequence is TGTGCCAGCAGCCGGACAGGGTTGGGAGAGACCCAGTACTTC. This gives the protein CASSRTGLGETQYF. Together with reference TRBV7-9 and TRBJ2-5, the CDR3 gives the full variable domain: DTGVSQNPRHKITKRGQNVTFRCDPISEHNRLYWYRQTLGQGPEFLTYFQNEAQLEKSRLLSDRFSAERPKGSFSTLEIQRTEQGDSAMYLCASSRTGLGETQYFGPGTRLLVL.

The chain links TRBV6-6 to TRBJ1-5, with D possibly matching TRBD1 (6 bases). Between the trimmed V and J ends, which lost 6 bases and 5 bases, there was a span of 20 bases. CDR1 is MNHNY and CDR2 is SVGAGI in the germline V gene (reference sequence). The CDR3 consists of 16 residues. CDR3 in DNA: TGTGCCAGCAGCCTAGCCGGGACAAAGGTCTATCAGCCCCAGCATTTT. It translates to CASSLAGTKVYQPQHF.

DNA of the CDR3: TGTGCCAGCAACCGAGGAGGGGGCGAGGAAAAACTGTTTTTT. Translating it yields CASNRGGGEEKLFF. The rearrangement joins TRBV7-9 to TRBJ1-4; 7 positions match TRBD1. The junction had 10 bases not matched to a gene; V was cut back by 7 bases and J by 8 bases. The CDR3 totals 14 residues. Germline V CDR1 and CDR2: SEHNR, FQNEAQ (reference sequence).

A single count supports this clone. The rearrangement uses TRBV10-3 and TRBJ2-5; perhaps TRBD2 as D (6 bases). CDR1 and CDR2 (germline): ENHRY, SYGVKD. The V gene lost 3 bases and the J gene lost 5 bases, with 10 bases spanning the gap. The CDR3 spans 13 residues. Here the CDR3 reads CAISDPGVETQYF. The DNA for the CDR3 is TGTGCCATCAGTGACCCGGGGGTTGAGACCCAGTACTTC.

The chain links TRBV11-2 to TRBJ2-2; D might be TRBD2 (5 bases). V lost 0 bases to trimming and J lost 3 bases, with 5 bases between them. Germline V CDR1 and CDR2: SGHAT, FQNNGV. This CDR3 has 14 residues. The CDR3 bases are TGTGCCAGCAGCTTAGAGCGGGACACCGGGGAGCTGTTTTTT. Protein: CASSLERDTGELFF.

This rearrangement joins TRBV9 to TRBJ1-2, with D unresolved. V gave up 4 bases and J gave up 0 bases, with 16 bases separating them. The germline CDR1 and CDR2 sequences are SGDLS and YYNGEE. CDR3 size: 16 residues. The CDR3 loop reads CASSPGPGSANYGYTF. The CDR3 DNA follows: TGTGCCAGCAGCCCCGGTCCCGGGTCAGCTAACTATGGCTACACCTTC.